This T cell receptor (beta chain) was obtained from a study of blood T cells in healthy people across ages (dated by TCRdb to the mid-2010s). Describing the broader study: Template switching captured roughly one uniquely barcoded TCR beta cDNA molecule per two T cells in model experiments. Using deep sequencing normalized with unique cDNA molecular identifiers, the study measured how TCR beta repertoire diversity changes with age. Using the same blood draw, the study looked at two additional independent replicas of 1 million unique cDNA reads for two donors, one aged 18 to 30 and the other aged 80 or older. Four age groups were formed from the donors: young (average roughly 15 years), middle-aged (around 39), aged (about 62) and long-lived (roughly 88). The investigation overall reported the following: Bulk unsorted PBMC profiling prevented conclusive comparison of naive and antigen-experienced compartments. Observed TCR beta diversity correlated strongly with the percentage of naive T cells measured by flow cytometry. Total diversity estimates from one million sequenced T cells were considered lower bounds and underestimates. Compared with the aged group, the long-lived group had more naive CD4+ T cells, fewer expanded clones and increased TCR diversity, a pattern suggesting age selection. The CMV infection status of donors was not known, potentially confounding age-related changes in expanded clonotypes. Observed TCR beta diversity per million T cells fell roughly linearly with age, and a significant reduction was already apparent by age about 36.

V was cut back by 3 bases and J by 4 bases, leaving a gap of 19 bases between them. Spanning cysteine to phenylalanine, the CDR3 consists of 16 amino acids. Here the CDR3 DNA is all that survives: 48 bases in frame from base 1. The germline V gene supplies CDR1 SGHRS and CDR2 YFSETQ. Library preparation used 5' RACE. Sequenced using an Illumina HiSeq 2500. A second roughly 7 to 11 cycle PCR used a sample-barcoded 5' primer and a J-beta primer mix. Each TCR beta cDNA molecule received a unique molecular identifier from a template-switch 5' adaptor carrying 12 random nucleotides. Each sample yielded at least 2.5 million CDR3-containing paired-end reads. First-strand cDNA synthesis was performed from all RNA using the Mint cDNA synthesis kit, with priming by a TRBC-specific oligonucleotide. Following uracil-DNA glycosylase treatment, all cDNA underwent a first 18-cycle PCR with the universal primers M1SS and BC2_uni_R. As for the original processing: For normalization, 1 million high-quality reads, each with a distinct molecular identifier, were randomly selected from each sample. Reads with shared molecular identifiers were discarded instead of being binned into consensus sequences. CDR3 identification, clonotype clustering and error correction used MiTCR with a Q25 quality threshold and the strictest error-elimination algorithm. A nonparametric unseen species model using Euler transformation provided a lower-bound estimate of total TCR beta diversity. TCRdb reworked the public reads: Q25 trimming with fastp, MiXCR clone assembly, productive beta chains retained. When rows share a CDR3 protein, they turn into one entry using the most common DNA and genes. TCRdb, not the original authors, processed these V and J calls. For this sample there are some 760,000 distinct CDR3 sequences; about 25% appear just once. The top ten clonotypes cover around 3.6% of the sample.

Notes on this clonotype: Its recognized antigen is unknown. No per-base quality is available; no much larger clone lies one base away.

Systemically healthy Caucasian individuals from Russia, 35 to 50 in total and aged roughly 6 to 90 years, were included as donors. Ten milliliters of peripheral blood were drawn from each donor into EDTA-treated Vacutainer tubes. Ficoll-Paque density-gradient centrifugation was used to isolate PBMCs, with at least 6.5 million per sample. Total RNA, at least 5 micrograms per sample, was extracted from PBMCs with Trizol reagent. The percentages of naive CD45RAhigh/CD27high T cells were determined by flow cytometry on a PBMC aliquot from every donor. Another study also made use of these data, one on T cells of mothers and their children. As the second paper documents: Donors were nine systemically healthy Caucasian individuals: three mothers and their six children. cDNA synthesis used all of the extracted RNA, with 1.5 ug of RNA in each 15 ul reaction. Sample barcodes and 2-4 random nucleotides were added via the M1S primer in the second PCR. Over 8 million TCR beta CDR3 reads were obtained for each mother, and 2.5 million to 3 million reads were obtained for each child. Thymic selection similarly shapes TCR recombination output in related and unrelated pairs, with minor effect from inherited differences. Normalized repertoire overlap in related mother-child pairs was always slightly higher than in unrelated mother-child pairs, but the difference was never significant. No persistent microchimeric T cell clones were detected, at a sensitivity of 90 to 100 clones per million clonotypes. In the study, deep NGS was used to compare the TCR beta repertoires of mothers and children, and features distinguishing related mother-child pairs from unrelated individuals were sought. The mean age was 40 +/- 4 years for the mothers and approximately 11 +/- 4 years for the children. Libraries were sequenced on Illumina HiSeq 2000 with 100+100 nt paired-end reads after adapter ligation with NEBNext reagents. To avoid cross-contamination, the mother libraries and the child libraries were prepared a month apart and sequenced in separate runs. Each donor had between about 450,000 and 2,300,000 distinct TCR beta clonotypes identified. Naive TCR beta clonotypes were estimated from low-frequency clonotypes matched to each donor's FACS-determined naive share, without sorting.

The clonotype originates from a boy aged 10-17 years in good health. Recombination connected TRBV5-1 to TRBJ1-1, with TRBD1 perhaps the D gene, on 5 matching bases. The source material was blood. This receptor has the CDR3 CASSWAGTGQGTEAFF. In nucleotides, the sequence is TGCGCCAGCAGCTGGGCAGGGACGGGGCAGGGCACTGAAGCTTTCTTT. Joined to the reference TRBV5-1 and TRBJ1-1 proteins, this CDR3 gives the full variable domain: KAGVTQTPRYLIKTRGQQVTLSCSPISGHRSVSWYQQTPGQGLQFLFEYFSETQRNKGNFPGRFSGRQFSNSRSEMNVSTLELGDSALYLCASSWAGTGQGTEAFFGQGTRLTVV.